The sequence of this T cell receptor (beta chain) was determined in a study of blood T cell repertoires in COVID-19. Authors' processing steps: Reference gene primer amplification yielded estimated nucleated cell counts. Repertoires were generated with immunoSEQ multiplex PCR, while TCRdb's copy carries only in-frame clones and drops some. Clone size and V and J calls were adopted from that table, with D and trimming inferred from the DNA. The sample yields approximately 350,000 clones, 87% seen once. Sample: peripheral blood. This clonotype was sampled from a woman aged 45-60 years with COVID-19, enrolled during active disease.

CDR3 in DNA: TGTGCCAGTAAGGACAGAATTCTTATGAATTCACCCCTCCACTTT. Amino acids: CASKDRILMNSPLHF. The V gene is TRBV19, the J gene TRBJ1-6, with TRBD1 as a possible D gene (6 bases). Per the germline V gene, CDR1 is LNHDA and CDR2 is SQIVND (reference sequence). The V and J ends lost 7 bases and 7 bases respectively, with 17 bases between them. The CDR3 runs to 15 residues. Using reference TRBV19 and TRBJ1-6 for the parts outside the CDR3, the full variable domain is DGGITQSPKYLFRKEGQNVTLSCEQNLNHDAMYWYRQDPGQGLRLIYYSQIVNDFQKGDIAEGYSVSREKKESFPLTVTSAQKNPTAFYLCASKDRILMNSPLHFGNGTRLTVT.